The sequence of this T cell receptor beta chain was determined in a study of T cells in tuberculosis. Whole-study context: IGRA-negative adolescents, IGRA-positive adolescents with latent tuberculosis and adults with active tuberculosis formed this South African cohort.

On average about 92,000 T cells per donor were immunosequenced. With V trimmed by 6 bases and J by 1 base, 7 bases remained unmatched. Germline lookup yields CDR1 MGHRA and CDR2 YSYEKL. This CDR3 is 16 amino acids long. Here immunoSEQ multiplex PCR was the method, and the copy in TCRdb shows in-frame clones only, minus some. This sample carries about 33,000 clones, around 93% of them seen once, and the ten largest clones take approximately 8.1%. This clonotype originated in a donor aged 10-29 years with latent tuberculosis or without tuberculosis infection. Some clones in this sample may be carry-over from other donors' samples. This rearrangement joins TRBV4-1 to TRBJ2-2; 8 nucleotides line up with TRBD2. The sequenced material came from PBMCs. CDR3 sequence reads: CASRTSARGNTGELFF. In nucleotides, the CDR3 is TGCGCCAGCAGGACTAGCGCCAGGGGGAACACCGGGGAGCTGTTTTTT.